This is a list of T cell receptor beta chains from one sample in a study of cytomegalovirus exposure and HLA in healthy donors. Only in-frame clones appear in the TCRdb table, and some are missing; sequencing was by immunoSEQ multiplex PCR. Of roughly 180,000 clones listed, over 65% are singletons. Material for sequencing was PBMCs. Receptor source: a woman aged 60-75 years in good health and CMV-seropositive. CDR3s include the opening cysteine and the closing phenylalanine or tryptophan. Fields, in order: clone size, CDR3 length, J gene, V gene, D gene, CDR3 DNA, CDR3 protein. A D gene is named only where the DNA matches it firmly. Clone size is given for some rows only: seen once, a few or many times, or a class if the clone is expanded.

few 13 TRBJ1-5 TRBV30 TRBD1 TGTGCCTGTGGGACAGGGCATAATCAGCCCCAGCATTTT CACGTGHNQPQHF
- 14 TRBJ2-5 TRBV30 TRBD2 TGTGCCGCATGGCGGGGGAGGGTCGGGGAGACCCAGTACTTC CAAWRGRVGETQYF
- 11 TRBJ2-2 TRBV29-1 - TGCAGCGTATCGGAGACCGGGGAGCTGTTTTTT CSVSETGELFF
- 16 TRBJ1-1 TRBV27 TRBD1 TGTGCCAGCAGTTTATTCAGTCAGGGGGCGCTCACTGAAGCTTTCTTT CASSLFSQGALTEAFF
- 17 TRBJ2-2 TRBV18 TRBD1 TGTGCCAGCTCACCCCCAAAGACAGGGCTGAACACCGGGGAGCTGTTTTTT CASSPPKTGLNTGELFF
- 15 TRBJ2-4 TRBV27 - TGTGCCAGCAGTTTAGGGCGGGGAGCCAAAAACATTCAGTACTTC CASSLGRGAKNIQYF
few 13 TRBJ1-1 TRBV2 - TGTGCCAGCAGTCGCCGGGCGGGCACTGAAGCTTTCTTT CASSRRAGTEAFF
few 16 TRBJ2-6 TRBV28 - TGTGCCAGCAGTTCCCCCGGTCGGGCTGGGGCCAACGGCCTGACTTTC CASSSPGRAGANGLTF
few 14 TRBJ1-2 TRBV5-6 - TGTGCCAGCAGCGGAGGGAGTTCTAACTATGGCTACACCTTC CASSGGSSNYGYTF
- 20 TRBJ2-2 TRBV21-1 - TGTGCCAGCAGCAAAGCCGGGCCTAGCGGGATCCACCAGGACACCGGGGAGCTGTTTTTT CASSKAGPSGIHQDTGELFF
few 14 TRBJ2-7 TRBV28 - TGTGCCAGCACTCTACAAGGGAGCTCCTACGAGCAGTACTTC CASTLQGSSYEQYF
- 13 TRBJ2-1 TRBV27 TRBD2 TGTGCCAGCCGGACTAGCGGGAGCCAGGAGCAGTTCTTC CASRTSGSQEQFF
- 16 TRBJ2-5 TRBV27 TRBD1 TGTGCCAGCAGTCCGGGGACAGGAAAATCCCAAGAGACCCAGTACTTC CASSPGTGKSQETQYF
- 14 TRBJ2-5 TRBV30 TRBD1 TGTGCCTGGAGAGGGGACAGGGGGCTTGAGACCCAGTACTTC CAWRGDRGLETQYF
- 14 TRBJ2-5 TRBV6-6 - TGTGCCAGCAGTTACACCACTTCGGGTGAGACCCAGTACTTC CASSYTTSGETQYF
- 13 TRBJ2-3 TRBV28 TRBD2 TGTGCCAGCAGTTTTGGGACTAGCGGGAGCGGGCATTTT CASSFGTSGSGHF
few 14 TRBJ1-2 TRBV7-2 - TGTGCCAGCAGCGTGGGGGCGACCGGATTTGGCTACACCTTC CASSVGATGFGYTF
- 15 TRBJ2-1 TRBV5-1 - TGCGCCAGCAGCTTGGCAAGCCCAACCTACAATGAGCAGTTCTTC CASSLASPTYNEQFF
- 14 TRBJ2-5 TRBV4-3 - TGCGCCAGCAGCCAGGGGCTAGGGATGGAGACCCAGTACTTC CASSQGLGMETQYF
- 10 TRBJ2-3 TRBV7-9 - TGTGCCACCCGGGCAGATACGCAGTATTTT CATRADTQYF
- 14 TRBJ1-6 TRBV7-3 - TGTGCCAGCAGCGCTGCAAGAGGAAATTCACCCCTCCACTTT CASSAARGNSPLHF
- 16 TRBJ2-7 TRBV4-2 - TGTGCCAGCAGCCTATCGGCGGCCATAGCCTCCTACGAGCAGTACTTC CASSLSAAIASYEQYF
- 18 TRBJ1-6 TRBV7-6 - TGTGCCAGCAGCCCTGCCCCGGCTTGGGGGCTTGGGAATTCACCCCTCCACTTT CASSPAPAWGLGNSPLHF
- 15 TRBJ2-5 TRBV15 - TGTGCCACCAGCAGAGGGTCAGGGGAGACAGAGACCCAGTACTTC CATSRGSGETETQYF
- 17 TRBJ2-1 TRBV5-6 TRBD2 TGTGCCAGCAGTATGGGACTAGCGGGAACAACCTACAATGAGCAGTTCTTC CASSMGLAGTTYNEQFF
- 15 TRBJ1-2 TRBV11-1 - TGTGCCAGCAGCTTTCGCGTTCCGTCGGAGTATGGCTACACCTTC CASSFRVPSEYGYTF
- 17 TRBJ2-7 TRBV18 TRBD2 TGTGCCAGCTCACCAAGGACTAGCGGGGGGGCTTGGTACGAGCAGTACTTC CASSPRTSGGAWYEQYF
- 13 TRBJ2-5 TRBV29-1 - TGCAGCGTTCGAGCGGACCCGAAAGAGACCCAGTACTTC CSVRADPKETQYF
- 15 TRBJ2-3 TRBV6-5 - TGTGCCAGTCTGATAGCGCCAGCTAGCACAGATACGCAGTATTTT CASLIAPASTDTQYF
- 18 TRBJ2-2 TRBV4-2 TRBD2 TGTGCCAGCAGCCACACTAGCGGGGGCCCCTCGGGTACCGGGGAGCTGTTTTTT CASSHTSGGPSGTGELFF
- 14 TRBJ2-1 TRBV5-1 - TGCGCCAGCAGCTTGAGGGGGGGCCTTAATGAGCAGTTCTTC CASSLRGGLNEQFF
- 16 TRBJ2-5 TRBV18 - TGTGCCAGCTCACCACCGCTGACGCAGGGTAGAGAGACCCAGTACTTC CASSPPLTQGRETQYF
- 19 TRBJ2-2 TRBV5-1 TRBD2 TGCGCCAGCAGCGTCCCGGGACTAGCGGGAGAGCCCAACACCGGGGAGCTGTTTTTT CASSVPGLAGEPNTGELFF
- 13 TRBJ2-3 TRBV7-2 - TGTGCCAGCAGCTTAGCCGAGACAGATACGCAGTATTTT CASSLAETDTQYF
- 15 TRBJ2-7 TRBV19 TRBD1 TGTGCCAGTAGGGGCCGGGACAGGGTAACCTACGAGCAGTACTTC CASRGRDRVTYEQYF
- 12 TRBJ2-3 TRBV28 TRBD2 TGTGCCAGCATGGTGGGGGGGAATACGCAGTATTTT CASMVGGNTQYF
- 17 TRBJ2-1 TRBV28 TRBD2 TGTGCCAGCAGTTTCACGGGGAGCGGGAGGTCCTACAATGAGCAGTTCTTC CASSFTGSGRSYNEQFF
- 14 TRBJ2-4 TRBV7-2 - TGTGCCAGCAGCTTATACGGGGTCATAAACATTCAGTACTTC CASSLYGVINIQYF
- 16 TRBJ1-1 TRBV4-2 - TGTGCCAGCAGCCAAGGATTGGAGGGATGGGACACTGAAGCTTTCTTT CASSQGLEGWDTEAFF
few 15 TRBJ2-7 TRBV28 - TGTGCCAGCAGTTCCATAAACAGGGAGGGCTACGAGCAGTACTTC CASSSINREGYEQYF
few 15 TRBJ2-7 TRBV5-8 TRBD1 TGTGCCAGCAGCTTGGCCGGGACAGGGATCAACGAGCAGTACTTC CASSLAGTGINEQYF
- 14 TRBJ2-2 TRBV7-7 - TGTGCCAGCAGCTTGACCCTGGAGGGCGGGGAGCTGTTTTTT CASSLTLEGGELFF
- 12 TRBJ2-2 TRBV5-1 - TGCGCCAGCAGCTTTCAGGGCGGGGAGCTGTTTTTT CASSFQGGELFF
- 14 TRBJ2-5 TRBV6-5 TRBD2 TGTGCCACTATCCCGGGACTAGCGTATGAGACCCAGTACTTC CATIPGLAYETQYF
few 15 TRBJ2-7 TRBV7-3 - TGTGCCAGCAGCTTACAGGGGGGTCTCTCCTACGAGCAGTACTTC CASSLQGGLSYEQYF
- 15 TRBJ2-1 TRBV11-2 - TGTGCCAGCAGCTTAGAGGGCAGGTCCTACAATGAGCAGTTCTTC CASSLEGRSYNEQFF
- 14 TRBJ1-6 TRBV7-9 - TGTGCCAGCAGCACCGACGGAGGGACTTCACCCCTCCACTTT CASSTDGGTSPLHF
- 15 TRBJ2-7 TRBV6-1 - TGTGCCAGCAGTGCGTCTCTGCCGAGCTCCTACGAGCAGTACTTC CASSASLPSSYEQYF
- 15 TRBJ2-2 TRBV5-1 TRBD2 TGCGCCAGCAGCTTTGGGCTAGCGGGCACCGGGGAGCTGTTTTTT CASSFGLAGTGELFF
- 15 TRBJ2-5 TRBV5-1 - TGCGCCAGCAGCTTGGGGGGGGAATTGAGAGAGACCCAGTACTTC CASSLGGELRETQYF